These 14 T cell receptor beta chains came from one sample sequenced in a study of cytomegalovirus exposure and HLA in healthy donors. 13 Jbeta primers and 60 Vbeta primers were used for the PCR. Data came from immunoSEQ multiplex PCR; TCRdb stores just in-frame clones and leaves some out. Of 200,000 to 300,000 clones in the sample, around four fifths were seen once. The sample taken for sequencing was PBMCs. All receptors come from a middle-aged woman in good health and CMV-seropositive.

This sequence joins TRBV6-6 and TRBJ2-2; tentatively, D is TRBD1 (6 bases). The length of the CDR3 is 14 residues. Germline loops: CDR1 MNHNY, CDR2 SVGAGI (reference sequence). Trimming cost V 7 bases and J 6 bases, with 15 bases left between them. The CDR3 DNA reads as TGTGCCAGCATCCACCGACAGGCGGCCGGGGAGCTGTTTTTT. It yields the protein CASIHRQAAGELFF.

The chain links TRBV7-9 to TRBJ2-1, with 7 bases matching TRBD2. This CDR3 contains 13 residues. V shed 8 bases and J 8 bases; nucleotides not matched to a gene: 9. Looked up from germline, CDR1 is SEHNR and CDR2 is FQNEAQ (reference sequence). CDR3 region: CASLGGGDDEQFF. The CDR3 nucleotides read TGTGCCAGCCTGGGGGGAGGGGACGATGAGCAGTTCTTC.

The rearrangement links TRBV4-1 to TRBJ2-7; the D gene is possibly TRBD1 (6 bases). V lost 7 bases and J 3 bases, leaving 19 bases between the germline ends. The V gene's germline CDR1 is MGHRA and CDR2 YSYEKL. This CDR3 contains 15 residues. The CDR3 protein is CASTIEQGPGYEQYF. As DNA, the CDR3 is TGCGCCAGCACCATTGAACAGGGTCCGGGCTACGAGCAGTACTTC.

V gene TRBV19 combines with J gene TRBJ2-1, with TRBD2 matching over 7 bases. CDR1 and CDR2 from the germline V gene are LNHDA and SQIVND (reference sequence). The CDR3 is made up of 14 amino acids. V dropped 7 bases and J dropped 6; count of bases not matched to a gene: 9. In DNA form, the CDR3 reads TGTGCCAGTAATGACGGGACTACGACCAATGAGCAGTTCTTC. This encodes CASNDGTTTNEQFF.

The chain joins TRBV9 to TRBJ2-2, with TRBD2 identical over 10 bases. Germline V gene lookup returns CDR1 SGDLS and CDR2 YYNGEE. Trimming removed 0 bases from V and 8 bases from J; junction bases left unmatched: 7. CDR3 length: 16 residues. CDR3 loop: CASSVGLAGAFGELFF. Written as DNA, the CDR3 is TGTGCCAGCAGCGTAGGGCTAGCGGGAGCATTTGGGGAGCTGTTTTTT. The full variable domain, in which reference TRBV9 and TRBJ2-2 provide the parts outside the CDR3, is DSGVTQTPKHLITATGQRVTLRCSPRSGDLSVYWYQQSLDQGLQFLIQYYNGEERAKGNILERFSAQQFPDLHSELNLSSLELGDSALYFCASSVGLAGAFGELFFGEGSRLTVL.

The gene calls are TRBV7-8 and TRBJ2-7; 9 bases are a match to TRBD1. The ends lost 5 bases at V and 1 base at J; junction bases unmatched: 6. CDR3 length equals 15 residues. Germline CDR1 is SGHVS and CDR2 is FQNEAQ. This CDR3 is CASSSTGGTSYEQYF. The CDR3 DNA sequence: TGTGCCAGCAGCAGTACAGGGGGCACTTCCTACGAGCAGTACTTC. The entire variable domain, with the rest obtained from reference TRBV7-8 and TRBJ2-7, is as follows: GAGVSQSPRYKVAKRGQDVALRCDPISGHVSLFWYQQALGQGPEFLTYFQNEAQLDKSGLPSDRFFAERPEGSVSTLKIQRTQQEDSAVYLCASSSTGGTSYEQYFGPGTRLTVT.

DNA of the CDR3: TGTGCCAGCAGCTTGGAGCCACCGGGACAGGGGACCGGAAACACCATATATTTT. It is translated as CASSLEPPGQGTGNTIYF. This chain joins TRBV5-4 and TRBJ1-3; 10 bases align to TRBD1. After removal of 0 bases from V and 4 bases from J, the junction contained 10 bases not matched to a gene. The length of the CDR3 is 18 residues. Germline CDR1 reads SGHNT; CDR2 reads YYREEE (reference sequence).

The chain is built from TRBV2 and TRBJ2-7; 15 bases fit TRBD2. Germline CDR1 and CDR2: SNHLY and FYNNEI. With V trimmed by 10 bases and J by 3 bases, 4 bases remained unmatched. This CDR3 region has 14 residues. The CDR3 here is CATSGLAGGYEQYF. The DNA for the CDR3 is TGTGCCACCTCGGGACTAGCGGGAGGCTACGAGCAGTACTTC.

The chain links TRBV15 to TRBJ1-5; possible D gene TRBD1, 5 bases. Germline V gene sequence: CDR1 LNHNV, CDR2 YYDKDF (reference sequence). V was clipped by 1 base and J by 1 base, with 8 bases between them. The CDR3 runs 15 residues. The CDR3 region has the DNA TGTGCCACCAGCAGAGGGCAGGGCAGCAATCAGCCCCAGCATTTT. Its protein product is CATSRGQGSNQPQHF.

J is TRBJ2-7 and V is TRBV7-3, with D maybe TRBD1 (6 bases). The germline CDR1 and CDR2 sequences are SGHTA and FQGTGA. V lost 2 bases and J 5 bases, leaving 10 bases between the germline ends. The CDR3 is 13 amino acids. The CDR3 coding sequence is TGTGCCAGCAGCTTACTACAGGGCCACGAGCAGTACTTC. Residues: CASSLLQGHEQYF.

In this sample, this clone turned up once. J is TRBJ2-1 and V is TRBV11-2, with D possibly TRBD2 on 6 matching bases. Germline V CDR1 and CDR2: SGHAT, FQNNGV. The CDR3 extends over 13 amino acids. V lost 2 bases and J 8 bases, leaving 10 bases between the germline ends. CDR3 in DNA: TGTGCCAGCAGCTTAAATTGGGAGGATGAGCAGTTCTTC. Its protein is CASSLNWEDEQFF.

The chain is built from TRBV7-9 and TRBJ2-1; D ambiguous. The V and J ends lost 3 bases and 8 bases respectively, with 20 bases between them. CDR3 size: 16 residues. The V gene's germline CDR1 is SEHNR and CDR2 FQNEAQ (reference sequence). CDR3 DNA sequence: TGTGCCAGCAGCTTGGAATCTGGCCAGGCCCATCATGAGCAGTTCTTC. Its translation: CASSLESGQAHHEQFF.

The V and J genes are TRBV19 and TRBJ2-2; TRBD1 is a possible D gene (6 bases). This CDR3 has 16 amino acids. The V and J ends lost 7 bases and 3 bases respectively, with 18 bases between them. Per germline, CDR1 LNHDA and CDR2 SQIVND (reference sequence). The CDR3 region has the DNA TGTGCCAGTACCGATCGAGGGGGAATGTACACCGGGGAGCTGTTTTTT. It codes for CASTDRGGMYTGELFF.

The chain joins TRBV6-1 to TRBJ2-5; 12 positions match TRBD2. Matching the DNA end better, TRBJ2-7 makes the J call doubtful. The length of the CDR3 is 14 residues. The V gene's germline CDR1 is MNHNS and CDR2 SASEGT. CDR3 sequence reads: CASRGTSGPYEQYF. CDR3 DNA sequence: TGTGCCAGCAGGGGGACTAGCGGGCCATACGAGCAGTACTTC.